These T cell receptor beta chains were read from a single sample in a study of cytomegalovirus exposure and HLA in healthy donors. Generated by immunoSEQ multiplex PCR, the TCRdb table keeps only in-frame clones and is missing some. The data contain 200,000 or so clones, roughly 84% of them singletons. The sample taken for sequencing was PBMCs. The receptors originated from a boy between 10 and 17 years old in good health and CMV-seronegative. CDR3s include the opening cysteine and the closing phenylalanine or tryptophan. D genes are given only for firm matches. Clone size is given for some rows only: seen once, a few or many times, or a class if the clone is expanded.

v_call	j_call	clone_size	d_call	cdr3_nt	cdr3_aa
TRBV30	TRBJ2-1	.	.	TGTGCCTGGAGTGCCCCGTTGAGGCGCGAGCAGTTCTTC	CAWSAPLRREQFF
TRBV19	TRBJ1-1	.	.	TGTGCCAGTAGTATTATGTTGGCCTACACTGAAGCTTTCTTT	CASSIMLAYTEAFF
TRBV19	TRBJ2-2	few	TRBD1	TGTGCCTCACCCCCCCCAGGGACAGAAACCGGGGAGCTGTTTTTT	CASPPPGTETGELFF
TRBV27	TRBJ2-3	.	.	TGTGCCAGCAGTTCTCCCTGGAGGGGGGGACGGACGCAGTATTTT	CASSSPWRGGRTQYF
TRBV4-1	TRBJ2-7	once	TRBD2	TGCGCCAGCAGCCAAGATGGGGTAGCGGGAGCTGGGGAGCAGTACTTC	CASSQDGVAGAGEQYF
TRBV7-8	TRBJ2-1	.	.	TGTGCCAGCAGCATCCCTAGCGTTGAGCAGTTCTTC	CASSIPSVEQFF
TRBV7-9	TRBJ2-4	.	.	TGTGCCAGCAGCTTAGCGTACGGGGAACCTCGTCTAGCCAAAAACATTCAGTACTTC	CASSLAYGEPRLAKNIQYF
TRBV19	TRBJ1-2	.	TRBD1	TGTGCCAGTAGTATTGCCGACAGGGTTGTTGGCTATGGCTACACCTTC	CASSIADRVVGYGYTF
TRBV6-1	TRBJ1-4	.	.	TGTGCCAGCAGTTCGGAAAAACTGTTTTTT	CASSSEKLFF
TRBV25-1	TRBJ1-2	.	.	TGTGCCAGCACTGGTGATAGGAGCAACTATGGCTACACCTTC	CASTGDRSNYGYTF
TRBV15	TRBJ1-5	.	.	TGTGCCACCAGCAGAGAAATTGACTGGAGGGCCTACGACAATCAGCCCCAGCATTTT	CATSREIDWRAYDNQPQHF
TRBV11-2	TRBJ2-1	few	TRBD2	TGTGCCAGCAGCTTAGGGTGGAGCGGGAGAGGCAATGAGCAGTTCTTC	CASSLGWSGRGNEQFF
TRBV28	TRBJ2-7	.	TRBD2	TGTGCCAGCAGTTTACTGGCGGGAGAGGGCTACGAGCAGTACTTC	CASSLLAGEGYEQYF
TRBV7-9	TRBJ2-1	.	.	TGTGCCAGCAGCTACGGGGGAGAGCAGTTCTTC	CASSYGGEQFF
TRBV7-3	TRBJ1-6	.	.	TGTGCCAGCAGCTTTGGCAGGGGCCCAAATTCACCCCTCCACTTT	CASSFGRGPNSPLHF
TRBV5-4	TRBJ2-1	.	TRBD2	TGTGCCAGCAGCTTGGGGCGGGGGGGCCAGAATGAGCAGTTCTTC	CASSLGRGGQNEQFF
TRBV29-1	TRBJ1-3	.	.	TGCAGCGTTGTACGCAGGGACTCTGGAAACACCATATATTTT	CSVVRRDSGNTIYF
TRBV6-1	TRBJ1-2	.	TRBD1	TGTGCCAGCAGTGACGGGACAGGGGGCCGAGGCTACACCTTC	CASSDGTGGRGYTF
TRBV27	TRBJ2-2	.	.	TGTGCCAGCAGACAGGTGGCCGGGGAGCTGTTTTTT	CASRQVAGELFF
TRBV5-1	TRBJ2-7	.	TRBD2	TGCGCCAGCAGCCCGGGGACTAGCGGGGGATCCTACGAGCAGTACTTC	CASSPGTSGGSYEQYF
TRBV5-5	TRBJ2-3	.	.	TGTGCCAGCAGCCCCTGGACTGGCGAATACACAGATACGCAGTATTTT	CASSPWTGEYTDTQYF
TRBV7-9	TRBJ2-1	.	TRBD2	TGTGCCAGCAGCCCGGGGGCACTAGCGGGAACCTACAATGAGCAGTTCTTC	CASSPGALAGTYNEQFF
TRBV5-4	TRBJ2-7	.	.	TGTGCCAGCAGCTTGTCTTCTAGCGTTCCCTACGAGCAGTACTTC	CASSLSSSVPYEQYF
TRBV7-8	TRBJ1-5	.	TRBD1	TGTGCCAGCAGCCAGGGACAGGAGGGCAATCAGCCCCAGCATTTT	CASSQGQEGNQPQHF
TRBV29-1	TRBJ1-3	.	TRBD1	TGCAGCGCTGTGGTCGGGACAGGGGGCGAAAACACCATATATTTT	CSAVVGTGGENTIYF
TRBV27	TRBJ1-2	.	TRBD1	TGTGCCAGTACTAAAGCTGGTGGACAGGGGGCGCATAGCTATGGCTACACCTTC	CASTKAGGQGAHSYGYTF
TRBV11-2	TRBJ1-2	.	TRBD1	TGTGCCAGCAGCTTAGTCCGGACAGGGTACTATGGCTACACCTTC	CASSLVRTGYYGYTF
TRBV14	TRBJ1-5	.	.	TGTGCCAGCAGCCAGGGCCTCGATCAGCCCCAGCATTTT	CASSQGLDQPQHF
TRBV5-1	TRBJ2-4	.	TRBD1	TGCGCCAGCAGCTTCATCGCACGGCCCGTACAGGGGGCGAGCAAAAACATTCAGTACTTC	CASSFIARPVQGASKNIQYF
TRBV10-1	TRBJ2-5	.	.	TGCGCCAGCACATGGGCACAGGATCAAGAGACCCAGTACTTC	CASTWAQDQETQYF
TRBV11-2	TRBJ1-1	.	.	TGTGCCAGCAGCCAAGCCGTTGAAGCTTTCTTT	CASSQAVEAFF
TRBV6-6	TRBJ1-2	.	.	TGTGCCAGCAGCGAAGACAGGCTTAACTATGGCTACACCTTC	CASSEDRLNYGYTF
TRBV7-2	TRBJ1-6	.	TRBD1	TGTGCCAGCAGTGATAAAAGCAGGGGGCTGGGTTCACCCCTCCACTTT	CASSDKSRGLGSPLHF